Following are 11 T cell receptor beta chains from one sample sequenced in a study of cytomegalovirus exposure and HLA in healthy donors. With 60 Vbeta and 13 Jbeta primers, the PCR was carried out. Repertoires were generated with immunoSEQ multiplex PCR, while TCRdb's copy carries only in-frame clones and drops some. This table has some 110,000 clones, around 72% appearing once. The sequenced sample was PBMCs. These receptors were taken from a male donor in good health and CMV-seronegative.

This clone turned up a few times. The rearrangement uses TRBV10-1 and TRBJ1-1, with D tentatively TRBD1 (5 bases). V dropped 3 bases and J dropped 3 bases, with 17 bases sitting between them. The CDR3 length is 16 residues. Germline CDR1 is WNHNN and CDR2 is SYGVQD (reference sequence). This CDR3 is CASSDGGIRGDTEAFF. The CDR3 DNA reads TGCGCCAGCAGTGATGGGGGTATACGCGGGGACACTGAAGCTTTCTTT.

The chain carries TRBV5-6 and TRBJ2-3, with 14 bases matching TRBD2. From germline, CDR1 is SGHDT and CDR2 YYEEEE. This CDR3 region has 15 residues. After removal of 3 bases from V and 5 bases from J, the junction contained 2 bases not matched to a gene. CDR3: CASSWGTSGRDTQYF. CDR3 nucleotide sequence: TGTGCCAGCAGCTGGGGGACTAGCGGGAGAGATACGCAGTATTTT.

The chain uses TRBV4-1 and TRBJ1-5, with no clear D. Trimming removed 5 bases from V and 5 bases from J, with 16 bases in between. The CDR3 is 15 residues long. Germline-derived CDR1 and CDR2 are MGHRA and YSYEKL. The CDR3, as DNA: TGCGCCAGCAGCTCGAACCACGGGTTAGATCAGCCCCAGCATTTT. Residues: CASSSNHGLDQPQHF.

The chain couples TRBV30 to TRBJ2-7, with 7 bases that match TRBD1. Germline assignment: CDR1 GTSNPN and CDR2 SVGIG (reference sequence). The junction had 12 bases not matched to a gene; V was cut back by 8 bases and J by 2 bases. The CDR3 covers 14 residues. CDR3 sequence reads: CAGLKTGSTYEQYF. CDR3 sequence (DNA): TGTGCCGGCTTAAAGACAGGGTCCACCTACGAGCAGTACTTC.

The genes are TRBV9 and TRBJ2-2; D might be TRBD2 (6 bases). Trimming removed 0 bases from V and 5 bases from J, with 23 bases in between. Germline V gene data show CDR1 as SGDLS and CDR2 as YYNGEE. The CDR3 is 19 amino acids. The CDR3: CASSVDRRSTGDWTGELFF. The CDR3, as DNA: TGTGCCAGCAGCGTAGATAGGCGTTCAACGGGGGATTGGACCGGGGAGCTGTTTTTT.

V and J are TRBV10-3 and TRBJ2-7; 12 bases map to TRBD1. J was trimmed by 6 bases and V by 8 bases; bases with no gene match: 11. The CDR3 runs 15 residues. Germline V gives CDR1 ENHRY, CDR2 SYGVKD. For the CDR3, the DNA is TGTGCCATCGGGAACTCGGGACAGGGGGCAGGCGAGCAGTACTTC. Translating it yields CAIGNSGQGAGEQYF.

J is TRBJ2-7 and V is TRBV27; D not resolved. Trimming shortened V by 5 bases and J by 2 bases, and 7 bases separated the two germline ends. This CDR3 comprises 12 residues. Germline V lookup: CDR1 MNHEY, CDR2 SMNVEV (reference sequence). The CDR3 nucleotides are TGTGCCAGCAGTAAGAACACCTACGAGCAGTACTTC. Encoded protein: CASSKNTYEQYF.

This clone appeared a few times. The gene calls are TRBV5-1 and TRBJ2-1; perhaps TRBD2 as D (6 bases). Germline CDR1 SGHRS, CDR2 YFSETQ. V gave up 6 bases and J gave up 7 bases, with 14 bases separating them. This CDR3 has 13 amino acids. CDR3 residues: CASTLSGGNEQFF. Here the CDR3 DNA reads TGCGCCAGCACCCTAAGTGGGGGGAATGAGCAGTTCTTC.

The V and J genes are TRBV15 and TRBJ2-2, with D unclear. This CDR3 contains 13 residues. Trimming stripped 0 bases from V and 4 bases from J, with 3 bases between. Germline CDR1 reads LNHNV; CDR2 reads YYDKDF (reference sequence). CDR3 amino acids: CATSRDSTGELFF. DNA for the CDR3: TGTGCCACCAGCAGAGATAGCACCGGGGAGCTGTTTTTT.

This chain links TRBV19 with TRBJ2-1, with 10 bases that match TRBD2. CDR1 is LNHDA and CDR2 is SQIVND in the germline V gene (reference sequence). J was trimmed by 2 bases and V by 6 bases; bases with no gene match: 13. The CDR3 has 18 amino acids. CDR3 loop: CASRLGWTGTSAYNEQFF. The DNA for the CDR3 is TGTGCCAGTAGGTTAGGGTGGACCGGGACTAGCGCCTACAATGAGCAGTTCTTC.

This clone came up a few times. This rearrangement joins TRBV7-2 to TRBJ2-3; TRBD2 might be the D (6 bases). This CDR3 contains 15 residues. Germline CDR1 is SGHTA and CDR2 is FQGNSA. V gave up 2 bases and J gave up 1 base, with 10 bases separating them. This CDR3 reads CASSLSAGRTDTQYF. The CDR3 DNA follows: TGTGCCAGCAGCTTATCAGCGGGCCGCACAGATACGCAGTATTTT.